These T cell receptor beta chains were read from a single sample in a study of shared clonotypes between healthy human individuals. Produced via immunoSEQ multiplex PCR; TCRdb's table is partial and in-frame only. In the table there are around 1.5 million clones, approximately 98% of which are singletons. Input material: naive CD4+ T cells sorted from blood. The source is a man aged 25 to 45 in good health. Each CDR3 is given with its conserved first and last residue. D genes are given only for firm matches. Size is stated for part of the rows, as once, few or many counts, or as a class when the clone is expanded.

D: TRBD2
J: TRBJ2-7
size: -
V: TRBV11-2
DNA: TGTGCCAGCAGCTTAACAGCGGGGGGGGATTTTGAGCAGTACTTC
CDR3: CASSLTAGGDFEQYF

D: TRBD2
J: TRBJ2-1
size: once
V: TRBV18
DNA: TGTGCCAGCTCACCAATTGCTAGCGGGAGCTACAATGAGCAGTTCTTC
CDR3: CASSPIASGSYNEQFF

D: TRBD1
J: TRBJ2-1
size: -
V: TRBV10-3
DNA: TGTGCCATCAGGCTTTCACAGGGGGGTTCCTACAATGAGCAGTTCTTC
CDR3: CAIRLSQGGSYNEQFF

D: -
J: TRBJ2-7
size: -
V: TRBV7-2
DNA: TGTGCCAGCAGCTGGGATACTCGGGACGTTTTCTACGAGCAGTACTTC
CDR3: CASSWDTRDVFYEQYF

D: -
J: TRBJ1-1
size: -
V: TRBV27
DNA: TGTGCCAGCAGTAGTTGGACGGAGAACACTGAAGCTTTCTTT
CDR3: CASSSWTENTEAFF

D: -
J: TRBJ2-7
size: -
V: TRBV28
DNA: TGTGCCAGCAGCTTTTCCCGGGGACGCATGTACTCTATCACCTACGAGCAGTACTTC
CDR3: CASSFSRGRMYSITYEQYF

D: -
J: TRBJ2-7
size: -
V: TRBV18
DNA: TGTGCCAGCTCACCACCTACAGTCTCCTCCTACGAGCAGTACTTC
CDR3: CASSPPTVSSYEQYF

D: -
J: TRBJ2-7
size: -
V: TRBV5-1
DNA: TGCGCCAGCAGCCAAGGGAGATTGACAGACTACGAGCAGTACTTC
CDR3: CASSQGRLTDYEQYF

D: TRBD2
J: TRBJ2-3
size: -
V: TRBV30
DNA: TGTGCCTGGAGTTACTCAGGCGGGAGTGCAGATACGCAGTATTTT
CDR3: CAWSYSGGSADTQYF

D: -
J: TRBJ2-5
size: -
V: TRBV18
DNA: TGTGCCAGCTCTCGACAGGACCCTCAGTTGGGGACCCAGTACTTC
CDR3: CASSRQDPQLGTQYF

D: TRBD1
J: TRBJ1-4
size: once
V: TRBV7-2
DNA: TGTGCCAGCAACAGGGGCGGTGAAAAACTGTTTTTT
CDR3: CASNRGGEKLFF

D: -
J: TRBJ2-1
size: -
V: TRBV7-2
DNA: TGTGCCAGCAGCTTACGGGAATACAATGAGCAGTTCTTC
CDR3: CASSLREYNEQFF

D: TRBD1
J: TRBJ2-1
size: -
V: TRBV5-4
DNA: TGTGCCAGCAGCTCCGGGACAGGGAATAACTACAATGAGCAGTTCTTC
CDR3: CASSSGTGNNYNEQFF

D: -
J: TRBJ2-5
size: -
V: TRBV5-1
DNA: TGCGCCAGCAGTTGGATATCTCAAGAGACCCAGTACTTC
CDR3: CASSWISQETQYF

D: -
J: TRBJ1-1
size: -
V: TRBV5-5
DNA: TGTGCCAGCAGTTTCCACCCCATGAACACTGAAGCTTTCTTT
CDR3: CASSFHPMNTEAFF

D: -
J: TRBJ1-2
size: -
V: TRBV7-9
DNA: TGTGCCAGCAGCTTAGAGCGGCAGCCCTATGGCTACACCTTC
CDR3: CASSLERQPYGYTF

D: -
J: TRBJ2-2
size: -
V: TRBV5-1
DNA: TGCGCCAGCACCTCCGGGACGGACACCGGGGAGCTGTTTTTT
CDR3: CASTSGTDTGELFF

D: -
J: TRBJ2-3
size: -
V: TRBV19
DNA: TGTGCCAGTAGTGCCCGACAGAGCACAGATACGCAGTATTTT
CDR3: CASSARQSTDTQYF